These 2 T cell receptor beta chains were sequenced from one sample in a study of T-cell memory formation after mild COVID-19. TCRdb ran MiXCR on the 5' RACE reads and lists one entry per CDR3 protein. The sample carries under 550,000 distinct CDR3 sequences, roughly 18% recorded once. Sample: PBMCs or a T cell subset sorted from them (not recorded which). These receptors all stem from an adult woman who had mild COVID-19 (a few samples of this study predate the infection). Cell type and time point are not known.

V usage is TRBV9 and J usage is TRBJ2-3; D might be TRBD2 (7 bases). The germline gives CDR1 SGDLS, CDR2 YYNGEE. This CDR3 has 19 amino acids. V lost 4 bases and J 0 bases, leaving 24 bases between the germline ends. In DNA, the CDR3 is TGTGCCAGCAGCCCCAGAGGGGGGGCGTTCCTTCCTAGCACAGATACGCAGTATTTT. Amino acids: CASSPRGGAFLPSTDTQYF.

This clonotype has ten or more counts. The V and J genes are TRBV5-6 and TRBJ1-5; D is possibly TRBD1 (6 bases). Trimming stripped 2 bases from V and 4 bases from J, with 10 bases between. The CDR3 is made up of 14 amino acids. The germline V gene encodes CDR1 SGHDT and CDR2 YYEEEE. The CDR3 here is CASSFGTPNQPQHF. In DNA, the CDR3 is TGTGCCAGCAGCTTCGGGACACCTAATCAGCCCCAGCATTTT.